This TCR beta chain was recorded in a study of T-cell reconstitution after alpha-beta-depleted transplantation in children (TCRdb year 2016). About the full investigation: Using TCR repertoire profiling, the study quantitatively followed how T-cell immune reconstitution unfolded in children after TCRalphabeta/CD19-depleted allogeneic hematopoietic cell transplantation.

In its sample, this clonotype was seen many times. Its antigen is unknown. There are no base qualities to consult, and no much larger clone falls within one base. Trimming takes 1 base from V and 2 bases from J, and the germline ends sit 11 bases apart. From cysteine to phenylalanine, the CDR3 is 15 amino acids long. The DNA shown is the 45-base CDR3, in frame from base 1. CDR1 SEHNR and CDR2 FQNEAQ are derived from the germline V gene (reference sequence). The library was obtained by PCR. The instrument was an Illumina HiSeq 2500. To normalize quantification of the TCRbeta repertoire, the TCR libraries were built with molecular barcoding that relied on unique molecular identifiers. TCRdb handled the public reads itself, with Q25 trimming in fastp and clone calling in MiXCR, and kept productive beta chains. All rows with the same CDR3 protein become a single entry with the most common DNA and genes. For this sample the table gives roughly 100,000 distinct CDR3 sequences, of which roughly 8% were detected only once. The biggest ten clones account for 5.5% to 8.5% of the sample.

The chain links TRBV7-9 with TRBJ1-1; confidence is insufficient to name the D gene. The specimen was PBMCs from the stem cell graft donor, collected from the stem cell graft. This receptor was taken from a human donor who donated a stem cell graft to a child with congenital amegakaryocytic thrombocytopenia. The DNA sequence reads TGTGCCAGCAGCTTAGGGGCAGCGCTCAACACTGAAGCTTTCTTT. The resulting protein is CASSLGAALNTEAFF.